The 30 T cell receptor beta chains given below trace back to one sample, sequenced in a study of cytomegalovirus exposure and HLA in healthy donors. Researchers ran the PCR with 60 Vbeta and 13 Jbeta primers. The method was immunoSEQ multiplex PCR; TCRdb's version includes in-frame clones alone and lacks a portion of them. The sample has 150,000 to 200,000 clones; roughly 80% are singletons. Sequencing input: PBMCs. Receptor source: a woman between 18 and 30 years old in good health and CMV-seronegative.

The rearrangement joins TRBV27 to TRBJ1-5; D remains ambiguous. From germline, CDR1 is MNHEY and CDR2 SMNVEV (reference sequence). The V gene lost 3 bases and the J gene lost 2 bases, with 8 bases spanning the gap. The CDR3 runs 14 residues. For the CDR3, the DNA is TGTGCCAGCAGTTTTCGGGTTGGCAATCAGCCCCAGCATTTT. Translated, it gives CASSFRVGNQPQHF.

V usage is TRBV4-2 and J usage is TRBJ1-1; D uncertain. The CDR3 totals 15 residues. The germline CDR1 and CDR2 sequences are LGHNA and YNFKEQ. With 0 bases removed from V and 4 bases from J, the gap between germline ends came to 12 bases. Here the CDR3 DNA reads TGTGCCAGCAGCCAAGATCCCCAAACGGGCACTGAAGCTTTCTTT. Its translation: CASSQDPQTGTEAFF.

CDR3 nucleotides: TGTGCCAGCTCACCACCGGGACTAGGCACAGATACGCAGTATTTT. Translation gives CASSPPGLGTDTQYF. The rearrangement uses TRBV18 and TRBJ2-3; 8 bases fit TRBD2. CDR1 is KGHSH, CDR2 LQKENI, per germline. The CDR3 covers 15 residues. V lost 0 bases to trimming and J lost 1 base; unmatched junction nucleotides: 0. The complete variable domain, with remaining parts taken from reference TRBV18 and TRBJ2-3, reads NAGVMQNPRHLVRRRGQEARLRCSPMKGHSHVYWYRQLPEEGLKFMVYLQKENIIDESGMPKERFSAEFPKEGPSILRIQQVVRGDSAAYFCASSPPGLGTDTQYFGPGTRLTVL.

The V gene is TRBV19, the J gene TRBJ1-2, with D perhaps matching TRBD1 (5 bases). This CDR3 region has 14 residues. With 4 bases removed from V and 3 bases from J, the gap between germline ends came to 12 bases. Germline V CDR1 and CDR2: LNHDA, SQIVND (reference sequence). The CDR3 region is CASSRAGKDYGYTF. In DNA form, the CDR3 reads TGTGCCAGTAGTAGGGCAGGGAAGGACTATGGCTACACCTTC.

The V call is TRBV9, the J call TRBJ2-1; D may be TRBD2 (5 bases). CDR1 is SGDLS and CDR2 is YYNGEE in the germline V gene. Deletions cut 0 bases from V and 2 bases from J, with 15 bases between. The CDR3 totals 17 residues. The CDR3 DNA reads TGTGCCAGCAGCGTAGGAGGGCTCGGGCTAGCCTACAATGAGCAGTTCTTC. It is translated as CASSVGGLGLAYNEQFF.

This chain links TRBV18 with TRBJ2-1, with 9 nucleotides matching TRBD1. Trimming at V came to 0 bases and at J to 7 bases, leaving 10 bases not matched to a gene. Germline V CDR1 and CDR2: KGHSH, LQKENI. This CDR3 comprises 17 residues. The CDR3 spells CASSPPLGQGWENEQFF. Written as DNA, the CDR3 is TGTGCCAGCTCACCACCACTGGGACAGGGATGGGAGAATGAGCAGTTCTTC.

The chain is built from TRBV29-1 and TRBJ1-2; D perhaps matches TRBD1 (6 bases). The V gene lost 4 bases and the J gene lost 2 bases, with 11 bases spanning the gap. CDR3 length: 13 residues. CDR1 and CDR2 from the germline V gene are SQVTM and ANQGSEA. CDR3 DNA sequence: TGCAGCGTTGGCGGGGGGCCGAACTATGGCTACACCTTC. It yields the protein CSVGGGPNYGYTF.

The chain is built from TRBV6-5 and TRBJ2-5, with D maybe TRBD2 (6 bases). Germline CDR1 is MNHEY and CDR2 is SVGAGI. This CDR3 region has 14 residues. V lost 7 bases to trimming and J lost 6 bases, with 18 bases between them. The DNA of the CDR3 is TGTGCCAGCACCCCTCCCGGGGGAAGACAGACCCAGTACTTC. This codes for CASTPPGGRQTQYF.

The chain is built from TRBV19 and TRBJ2-3; tentatively, D is TRBD2 (5 bases). V was shortened by 7 bases and J by 2 bases, with 13 bases between the two germline ends. Germline CDR1 and CDR2: LNHDA and SQIVND (reference sequence). The CDR3 sequence is 14 residues long. This chain's CDR3 is CASISPGTTDTQYF. CDR3 DNA sequence: TGTGCCAGTATCTCACCGGGAACCACAGATACGCAGTATTTT.

The chain is built from TRBV30 and TRBJ1-3; D call uncertain. The length of the CDR3 is 13 residues. Trimming took off 1 base at V and 1 base at J, with 5 bases between the two ends. The germline CDR1 and CDR2 sequences are GTSNPN and SVGIG (reference sequence). CDR3 nucleotide sequence: TGTGCCTGGAGTGCGTTTTCTGGAAACACCATATATTTT. This sequence encodes CAWSAFSGNTIYF.

The chain recombines TRBV11-2 with TRBJ2-1; 15 bases fit TRBD2. Per the germline V gene, CDR1 is SGHAT and CDR2 is FQNNGV. The CDR3 has 17 amino acids. The junction had 16 bases not matched to a gene; V was cut back by 4 bases and J by 15 bases. The CDR3 protein is CASSSRLGLAGGQGRFF. Here the CDR3 DNA reads TGTGCCAGCAGCTCCAGACTCGGACTAGCGGGAGGGCAAGGAAGGTTCTTC.

The chain employs TRBV5-8 and TRBJ2-2, with 8 bases aligning to TRBD1. In germline, CDR1 is SGHTS, CDR2 YDEGEE. The CDR3 is 15 residues long. The V and J ends lost 4 bases and 4 bases, in that order; junction bases with no gene match: 6. DNA for the CDR3: TGTGCCAGCAGCCTCAGACAGGGGAGCACCGGGGAGCTGTTTTTT. Amino acids: CASSLRQGSTGELFF. Full variable domain (outside the CDR3, taken from reference TRBV5-8 and TRBJ2-2): EAGVTQSPTHLIKTRGQQATLRCSPISGHTSVYWYQQALGLGLQFLLWYDEGEERNRGNFPPRFSGRQFPNYSSELNVNALELEDSALYLCASSLRQGSTGELFFGEGSRLTVL.

This clone was counted only a few times. The rearrangement uses TRBV25-1 and TRBJ1-1; no reliable D call. Looked up from germline, CDR1 is MGHDK and CDR2 is SYGVNS. The CDR3 runs to 15 residues. Deletions cut 4 bases from V and 1 base from J, with 13 bases between. CDR3 DNA sequence: TGTGCCAGCAGTGGGTCCGAGTCCCCGAACACTGAAGCTTTCTTT. As protein: CASSGSESPNTEAFF.

The chain links TRBV27 to TRBJ1-6; D perhaps matches TRBD1 (5 bases). This CDR3 has 15 amino acids. Germline loops: CDR1 MNHEY, CDR2 SMNVEV (reference sequence). Trimming took off 2 bases at V and 7 bases at J, with 12 bases between the two ends. The CDR3: CASSLRGVWNSPLHF. The CDR3 bases are TGTGCCAGCAGTTTAAGGGGTGTGTGGAATTCACCCCTCCACTTT.

This sequence joins TRBV5-8 and TRBJ1-2; D might be TRBD1 (5 bases). The germline gives CDR1 SGHTS, CDR2 YDEGEE. Trimming removed 1 base at V and 6 bases at J, with 19 bases between. This CDR3 region has 16 residues. The CDR3, as DNA: TGTGCCAGCAGCTTGAATCTGGGGCTTGGTTTCCATGGCTACACCTTC. Its translation: CASSLNLGLGFHGYTF.

The V gene is TRBV7-2, the J gene TRBJ1-2, with D hard to call. This CDR3 has 17 residues. V was clipped by 4 bases and J by 8 bases, with 26 bases between them. Per germline, CDR1 SGHTA and CDR2 FQGNSA. CDR3 coding DNA: TGTGCCAGCAGCTCCGATCGAAACATGGGCCACTCGGGGGGCTACACCTTC. Protein product: CASSSDRNMGHSGGYTF.

The chain uses TRBV18 and TRBJ2-1; a weak D match, TRBD1 (6 bases). The V and J ends lost 3 bases and 8 bases respectively, with 8 bases between them. Germline-derived CDR1 and CDR2 are KGHSH and LQKENI. The CDR3 is 12 amino acids. The CDR3 region has the DNA TGTGCCAGCTCACCTCCAGGGGATGAGCAGTTCTTC. It specifies CASSPPGDEQFF.

The chain joins TRBV18 to TRBJ1-1, with D possibly being TRBD1 (5 bases). CDR1 KGHSH and CDR2 LQKENI come from the germline V gene. Trimming left V 0 bases short and J 6 bases short, with 14 bases between. The CDR3 consists of 15 residues. Written as DNA, the CDR3 is TGTGCCAGCTCACCACCGGCCAGGGCTTATTCTGAAGCTTTCTTT. Protein: CASSPPARAYSEAFF.

The V gene is TRBV19, the J gene TRBJ2-5; D remains ambiguous. Trimming removed 10 bases at V and 5 bases at J, with 11 bases between. Germline V gene sequence: CDR1 LNHDA, CDR2 SQIVND (reference sequence). The CDR3 has 11 residues. Here the CDR3 DNA reads TGTGCCACGGCTAGTACGGAGACCCAGTACTTC. It is translated as CATASTETQYF.

The chain has TRBV5-1 and TRBJ2-2, with D unresolved. Trimming shortened V by 0 bases and J by 1 base, and 4 bases separated the two germline ends. CDR1 SGHRS and CDR2 YFSETQ come from the germline V gene. The CDR3 length is 14 residues. The CDR3 region is CASSLGQNTGELFF. Written as DNA, the CDR3 is TGCGCCAGCAGCTTGGGACAGAACACCGGGGAGCTGTTTTTT.

Only one count was recorded for this clone. This chain joins TRBV5-6 and TRBJ2-3; D gene uncertain. The CDR3 is 15 amino acids. The V gene lost 4 bases and the J gene lost 0 bases, with 12 bases spanning the gap. Germline lookup yields CDR1 SGHDT and CDR2 YYEEEE. The CDR3 DNA sequence: TGTGCCAGCAGCCATAAGCCCCCCAGCACAGATACGCAGTATTTT. As protein: CASSHKPPSTDTQYF.

The V call is TRBV9, the J call TRBJ2-5, with D perhaps matching TRBD1 (7 bases). The germline V gene has CDR1 SGDLS and CDR2 YYNGEE. V shed 4 bases and J shed 3 bases, with 13 bases lying between them. The CDR3 has 14 residues. The CDR3 nucleotides read TGTGCCAGCAGCACGGGGGACAGCGAAGAGACCCAGTACTTC. It encodes CASSTGDSEETQYF.

V is TRBV19 and J is TRBJ2-7; a possible D gene is TRBD1 (6 bases). This CDR3 is 14 amino acids long. Looked up from germline, CDR1 is LNHDA and CDR2 is SQIVND (reference sequence). Trimming took off 5 bases at V and 3 bases at J, with 14 bases between the two ends. CDR3 DNA: TGTGCCAGTAGTCCTACAGGGTTCGGCTACGAGCAGTACGTC. It translates to CASSPTGFGYEQYV.

V usage is TRBV27 and J usage is TRBJ2-7; TRBD1 agrees at 11 bases. Germline CDR1 is MNHEY and CDR2 is SMNVEV (reference sequence). CDR3 length: 15 residues. J gave up 4 bases and V 8 bases, and 10 bases lay outside the gene matches. CDR3 DNA sequence: TGTGCCAGCGGATATAAGGGACAGGGGGGTTACGAGCAGTACTTC. Translated, it gives CASGYKGQGGYEQYF.

The chain carries TRBV6-5 and TRBJ2-2, with D perhaps TRBD1 (5 bases). Trimming removed 6 bases from V and 3 bases from J, with 14 bases in between. In germline, CDR1 is MNHEY, CDR2 SVGAGI. This CDR3 has 15 residues. The CDR3 loop is CASRTRVRDTGELFF. The CDR3 DNA reads as TGTGCCAGCAGAACCAGGGTTCGGGACACCGGGGAGCTGTTTTTT.

This clone was recorded once. The chain links TRBV27 to TRBJ1-3; D call uncertain. CDR3 length equals 20 residues. The germline CDR1 and CDR2 sequences are MNHEY and SMNVEV (reference sequence). The V end was cut by 3 bases, the J end by 3 bases, with 27 bases between. The CDR3 reads CASSFVFGARPKNHGNTIYF. CDR3 nucleotide sequence: TGTGCCAGCAGTTTTGTGTTCGGAGCCCGCCCGAAAAATCATGGAAACACCATATATTTT.

The chain has TRBV2 and TRBJ2-5; 7 bases map to TRBD2. The end of the DNA is better explained by TRBJ2-7, so the J call may be wrong. This CDR3 is 14 amino acids long. Germline CDR1 is SNHLY and CDR2 is FYNNEI. The CDR3: CASRGGGGSYEQYF. In nucleotides, the CDR3 is TGTGCCAGCAGGGGTGGGGGGGGCTCCTACGAGCAGTACTTC.

This clone has only one observation. CDR3 DNA: TGTGCCACCTCTACAGGTTACAACTATGGCTACACCTTC. This gives the protein CATSTGYNYGYTF. The V and J genes are TRBV6-5 and TRBJ1-2; maybe TRBD1 (5 bases). The germline V and J ends were trimmed by 10 bases and 2 bases, with 14 bases remaining between them. The CDR3 sequence is 13 residues long. Germline assignment: CDR1 MNHEY and CDR2 SVGAGI.

This clone has just one count. CDR3 in amino acids: CASRTNRTSREAYNEQFF. Written as DNA, the CDR3 is TGCGCCAGCAGAACCAACCGGACTAGTCGGGAAGCCTACAATGAGCAGTTCTTC. The chain is built from TRBV4-1 and TRBJ2-1, with TRBD2 identical over 7 bases. The CDR3 covers 18 residues. From germline, CDR1 is MGHRA and CDR2 YSYEKL. With V trimmed by 6 bases and J by 2 bases, 16 bases remained unmatched.

About this clone itself: An end of the junction does not agree with germline; a read error may underlie this. This sample includes further DNA sequences coding for the same CDR3. V usage is TRBV10-3 and J usage is TRBJ2-1, with 12 positions matching TRBD2. CDR3 length equals 17 residues. The germline V gene encodes CDR1 ENHRY and CDR2 SYGVKD. The CDR3 protein is CAIRELAGGRSYNEQFF. In nucleotides, the CDR3 is TGCGCCATCAGAGAGCTAGCGGGAGGGCGTTCCTACAATGAGCAGTTCTTC.